This TCR beta chain comes out of a study of PD-1 blockade in classical Hodgkin lymphoma. Findings and limits, study-wide: Patients who responded completely had about the same baseline diversity as newly diagnosed patients.

The time point was: cycle 4 day 1 (C4D1), after about 6 weeks of nivolumab. Every patient had relapsed following autologous stem cell transplantation, and cohorts differed in brentuximab vedotin exposure. The germline gives CDR1 LGHNA, CDR2 YSLEER. CDR3 length: 14 amino acids. V was pared by 0 bases and J by 6 bases, with 12 bases between. The data were produced by immunoSEQ multiplex PCR, yet TCRdb's version contains in-frame clones alone and is incomplete. The table records 90,000 to 140,000 clones, 89% of them present only once. In regard to this clone: The antigen remains unidentified.

The input for sequencing was peripheral blood mononuclear cells (PBMCs), taken before the fourth cycle of nivolumab. This clonotype was sampled from a human donor with classical Hodgkin lymphoma. The chain has TRBV4-3 and TRBJ2-7; D remains unclear. The CDR3 protein is CASSQEPGWVEQYF. As DNA, the CDR3 is TGCGCCAGCAGCCAAGAGCCAGGATGGGTCGAGCAGTACTTC.